This entry lists 16 T cell receptor beta chains sequenced from one sample in a study of T-cell memory formation after mild COVID-19 (dated by TCRdb to the early 2020s). Library preparation used 5' RACE. Instrument used: Illumina NovaSeq 6000. The raw public data were reprocessed by TCRdb itself: fastp quality trimming at Q25, MiXCR clonotype calling, in-frame beta chains only. Entries are consolidated by CDR3 protein sequence, retaining the most common genes and DNA. The sample table shows around 200,000 distinct CDR3 sequences, and around a sixth are seen once. Jointly, the top ten make up 3.5% to 5% of the sample. Sequencing used PBMCs or a T cell subset sorted from them (not recorded which). These receptors originate from a man aged 18 to 30 who had mild COVID-19 (a few samples of this study predate the infection). The sample titles of this study are shuffled in the database, so cell type and time point are left out; the donor was told from shared clones.

The V call is TRBV27, the J call TRBJ1-1; 7 bases fit TRBD1. The CDR3 contains 15 residues. From germline, CDR1 is MNHEY and CDR2 SMNVEV (reference sequence). V trimming: 3 bases; J trimming: 3 bases; junction bases outside the gene matches: 7. The CDR3 sequence is CASSFSTGTYTEAFF. In nucleotides, the CDR3 is TGTGCCAGCAGTTTTTCGACAGGGACGTACACTGAAGCTTTCTTT.

This clonotype was counted a few times. The chain carries TRBV6-2 or TRBV6-3 and TRBJ2-7, with TRBD1 matching over 7 bases. The trim removed 5 bases at V and 6 bases at J, leaving 10 bases unmatched. Germline CDR1 and CDR2: MNHEY and SVGEGT. The length of the CDR3 is 14 residues. CDR3 protein: CASSRLTGIREQYV. The CDR3 nucleotides are TGTGCCAGCAGTCGGCTGACAGGGATTCGCGAGCAGTACGTC.

The chain carries TRBV9 and TRBJ2-6, with D tentatively TRBD1 (6 bases). Trimming pared 3 bases from V and 1 base from J, leaving 17 bases between. The germline V gene encodes CDR1 SGDLS and CDR2 YYNGEE. This CDR3 is 18 amino acids long. The CDR3 protein is CASSEPARGLSGANVLTF. The CDR3 bases are TGTGCCAGCAGCGAGCCGGCCAGGGGTCTATCTGGGGCCAACGTCCTGACTTTC.

This clonotype was observed many times. J is TRBJ1-1 and V is TRBV5-1; 8 nucleotides match TRBD1. The V gene end was trimmed by 4 bases and the J gene end by 2 bases; junction bases not matched to a gene: 4. CDR1 and CDR2 (germline): SGHRS, YFSETQ. The CDR3 length is 14 residues. CDR3 sequence: CASSPDRVNTEAFF. CDR3 nucleotides: TGCGCCAGCAGCCCGGACAGGGTAAACACTGAAGCTTTCTTT.

This clonotype was seen a few times. The chain is built from TRBV7-3 and TRBJ2-3; weak D call: TRBD2 (5 bases). The V gene's germline CDR1 is SGHTA and CDR2 FQGTGA. V was shortened by 1 base and J by 4 bases, with 12 bases between the two germline ends. The CDR3 runs to 15 residues. The CDR3 bases are TGTGCCAGCAGCTTAAAAGCGGCCTTCCCAGATACGCAGTATTTT. It yields the protein CASSLKAAFPDTQYF.

The V and J genes are TRBV6-2 or TRBV6-3 and TRBJ1-5, with TRBD1 matching over 9 bases. The germline V gene encodes CDR1 MNHEY and CDR2 SVGEGT. The junction had 7 bases not matched to a gene; V was cut back by 9 bases and J by 4 bases. This CDR3 contains 14 residues. CDR3 DNA: TGTGCCAGTACCGGGACAGGGCGAAATCAGCCCCAGCATTTT. Protein: CASTGTGRNQPQHF.

This clonotype has more than one count but fewer than ten. This rearrangement joins TRBV7-9 to TRBJ2-3; the match to TRBD2 covers 7 bases. J was trimmed by 0 bases and V by 5 bases; bases with no gene match: 8. Germline assignment: CDR1 SEHNR and CDR2 FQNEAQ (reference sequence). CDR3 size: 16 residues. CDR3: CASSQPGGSSTDTQYF. DNA for the CDR3: TGTGCCAGCAGCCAACCCGGGGGGTCCAGCACAGATACGCAGTATTTT.

V gene TRBV11-2 combines with J gene TRBJ1-1, with unresolved D. The length of the CDR3 is 12 residues. CDR1 is SGHAT, CDR2 FQNNGV, per germline. Deletions cut 5 bases from V and 8 bases from J, with 12 bases between. The CDR3 coding sequence is TGTGCCAGCAGCCTCCGATCCTTGGAAGCTTTCTTT. This gives the protein CASSLRSLEAFF. Complete variable domain (other parts from reference TRBV11-2 and TRBJ1-1): EAGVAQSPRYKIIEKRQSVAFWCNPISGHATLYWYQQILGQGPKLLIQFQNNGVVDDSQLPKDRFSAERLKGVDSTLKIQPAKLEDSAVYLCASSLRSLEAFFGQGTRLTVV.

The chain is built from TRBV5-1 and TRBJ2-1; D tentatively fits TRBD1 or TRBD2 (5 bases each). The CDR3 is made up of 13 amino acids. V lost 0 bases to trimming and J lost 7 bases, with 8 bases between them. Per germline, CDR1 SGHRS and CDR2 YFSETQ. The CDR3 nucleotides are TGCGCCAGCAGCTTGGGGGACGCAAATGAGCAGTTCTTC. It yields the protein CASSLGDANEQFF. Together with reference TRBV5-1 and TRBJ2-1, the CDR3 gives the full variable domain: KAGVTQTPRYLIKTRGQQVTLSCSPISGHRSVSWYQQTPGQGLQFLFEYFSETQRNKGNFPGRFSGRQFSNSRSEMNVSTLELGDSALYLCASSLGDANEQFFGPGTRLTVL.

There are many counts of this clonotype. The chain recombines TRBV6-4 with TRBJ2-3; D is possibly TRBD2 (5 bases). Germline lookup yields CDR1 MRHNA and CDR2 SNTAGT. V was clipped by 2 bases and J by 5 bases, with 5 bases between them. This CDR3 has 12 residues. This chain's CDR3 is CASSDRGDTQYF. CDR3 in DNA: TGTGCCAGCAGTGACCGGGGAGATACGCAGTATTTT.

This clonotype has ten or more counts. This chain joins TRBV7-9 and TRBJ2-5, with TRBD2 matching 7 bases. The CDR3 totals 14 residues. Germline lookup yields CDR1 SEHNR and CDR2 FQNEAQ (reference sequence). The trim removed 2 bases at V and 2 bases at J, leaving 2 bases unmatched. The chain's CDR3 is CASSLFGGQETQYF. The CDR3 DNA reads TGTGCCAGCAGCTTATTCGGGGGGCAAGAGACCCAGTACTTC.

The sample holds a few counts of this clonotype. One end of the junction does not line up with germline, which may come from a read error. The rearrangement links TRBV5-4 to TRBJ2-1, with 11 bases lining up with TRBD1. The germline V gene encodes CDR1 SGHNT and CDR2 YYREEE (reference sequence). The CDR3 is made up of 14 amino acids. The CDR3 is CASSLQGQGARKLF. In DNA, the CDR3 is TGTGCCAGCAGCTTACAAGGACAGGGGGCGCGGAAACTCTTC.

This clonotype was observed a handful of times. The chain combines TRBV12-3 or TRBV12-4 with TRBJ2-7; a weak D match, TRBD1 (5 bases). This CDR3 contains 13 residues. V lost 5 bases, J lost 4 bases, and 12 bases lay in between. The CDR3 spells CASSPFDSYEQYF. Here the CDR3 DNA reads TGTGCCAGCAGTCCATTCGACAGTTACGAGCAGTACTTC.

This chain links TRBV10-1 with TRBJ2-5, with TRBD2 identical over 8 bases. The CDR3 is 15 residues long. Germline V lookup: CDR1 WNHNN, CDR2 SYGVQD (reference sequence). V lost 2 bases and J lost 2; bases outside the gene matches: 4. The CDR3 region is CASSEGVAGQETQYF. The CDR3 DNA is TGCGCCAGCAGTGAGGGGGTAGCGGGACAAGAGACCCAGTACTTC.

This clonotype appeared a few times. The junction shows a germline mismatch at one end, possibly a read error. The rearrangement joins TRBV4-3 to TRBJ2-7; D is ambiguous. Germline CDR1 is LGHNA and CDR2 is YSLEER. The CDR3 loop spans 13 amino acids. In DNA form, the CDR3 reads TGCGCCAGCAGCCAAGAACCCAGGTACGCGCAGTACTTC. It translates to CASSQEPRYAQYF.

This chain links TRBV12-3 or TRBV12-4 with TRBJ2-2, with 8 positions matching TRBD1. CDR3 size: 16 residues. J gave up 3 bases and V 4 bases, and 7 bases lay outside the gene matches. CDR3 sequence: CASSSRTGIYTGELFF. CDR3 DNA sequence: TGTGCCAGCAGTTCGAGGACAGGGATTTACACCGGGGAGCTGTTTTTT.